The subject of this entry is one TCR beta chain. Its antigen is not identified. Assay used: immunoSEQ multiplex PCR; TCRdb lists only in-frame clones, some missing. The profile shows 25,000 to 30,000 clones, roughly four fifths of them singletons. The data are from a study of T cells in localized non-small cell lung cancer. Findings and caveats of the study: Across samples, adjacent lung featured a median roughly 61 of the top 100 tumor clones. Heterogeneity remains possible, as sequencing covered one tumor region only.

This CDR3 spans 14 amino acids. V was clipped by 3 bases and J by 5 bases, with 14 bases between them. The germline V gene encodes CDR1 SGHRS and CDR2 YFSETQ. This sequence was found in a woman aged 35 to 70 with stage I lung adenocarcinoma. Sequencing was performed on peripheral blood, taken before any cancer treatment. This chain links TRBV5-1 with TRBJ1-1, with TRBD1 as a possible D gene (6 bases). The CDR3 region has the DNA TGCGCCAGCAGCTCTAACAGGGAATTGACTGAAGCTTTCTTT. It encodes CASSSNRELTEAFF. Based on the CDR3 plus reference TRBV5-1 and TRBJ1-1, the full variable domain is KAGVTQTPRYLIKTRGQQVTLSCSPISGHRSVSWYQQTPGQGLQFLFEYFSETQRNKGNFPGRFSGRQFSNSRSEMNVSTLELGDSALYLCASSSNRELTEAFFGQGTRLTVV.